The 5 T cell receptor beta chains below all came from one sample that was sequenced in a study of T cell responses to AZD1222 COVID-19 vaccine. The protocol was immunoSEQ multiplex PCR, while the TCRdb copy is restricted to in-frame clones and leaves out a portion. The repertoire holds around 99,000 clones, with roughly 86% as singletons. Here the sequenced sample was peripheral blood, taken 28 days after the second AZD1222 dose. The receptors were sampled from an adult who received the AZD1222 COVID-19 vaccine.

DNA for the CDR3: TGTGCCAGCAGTCCGCCGGCGGCAAATGAGCAGTTCTTC. Translation: CASSPPAANEQFF. V gene TRBV12-3 or TRBV12-4 combines with J gene TRBJ2-1; D is undetermined. The CDR3 is 13 amino acids. V shed 5 bases and J shed 7 bases, with 12 bases lying between them.

This clone was picked up a small number of times. This same CDR3 is encoded by further DNA sequences in the sample. V usage is TRBV11-3 and J usage is TRBJ2-1; D is tentatively TRBD1 or TRBD2 (5 bases each). The germline V gene has CDR1 SGHNT and CDR2 YENEEA. The CDR3 runs to 13 residues. V shed 2 bases and J shed 6 bases, with 8 bases lying between them. In DNA, the CDR3 is TGTGCCAGCAGCTTAAGGGGAGTCAATGAGCAGTTCTTC. This gives the protein CASSLRGVNEQFF.

J is TRBJ1-1 and V is TRBV19, with a possible D match to TRBD1 (6 bases). Trimming removed 5 bases from V and 4 bases from J, with 17 bases in between. The CDR3 loop spans 15 amino acids. Germline lookup yields CDR1 LNHDA and CDR2 SQIVND (reference sequence). The CDR3 region has the DNA TGTGCCAGTAGTTGGCAGGGGCTCCGCGGCACTGAAGCTTTCTTT. Translated: CASSWQGLRGTEAFF.

V gene TRBV7-8 combines with J gene TRBJ2-2; 11 bases match TRBD1. This CDR3 has 15 residues. Germline V CDR1 and CDR2: SGHVS, FQNEAQ. V trimming: 4 bases; J trimming: 4 bases; junction bases outside the gene matches: 2. The DNA for the CDR3 is TGTGCCAGCAGCTATGGGACAGGGGGCACCGGGGAGCTGTTTTTT. This encodes CASSYGTGGTGELFF.

Only one count was recorded for this clone. The chain joins TRBV4-2 to TRBJ2-4; 8 bases fit TRBD1. From germline, CDR1 is LGHNA and CDR2 YNFKEQ. This CDR3 is 19 amino acids long. Trimming at V came to 5 bases and at J to 5 bases, leaving 20 bases not matched to a gene. The chain's CDR3 is CASSEKRGQGGSAENIQYF. The CDR3 DNA follows: TGTGCCAGCAGCGAGAAGAGAGGACAGGGAGGATCTGCCGAAAACATTCAGTACTTC.